This T cell receptor beta chain was obtained from a study of T-cell reconstitution after alpha-beta-depleted transplantation in children. This clonotype came up many times. What it binds is not known. Unique molecular identifiers were incorporated when the TCRbeta library was constructed. TCRdb reanalysed the PCR reads using MiXCR and keeps one entry per CDR3 protein. The repertoire holds nearly 350,000 distinct CDR3 sequences, with roughly 16% as singletons. The CDR3 runs to 17 residues. Germline V CDR1 and CDR2: SGHTA, FQGNSA. V dropped 8 bases and J dropped 3 bases, with 20 bases sitting between them. General study points: By one year post-transplant, T-cell counts and diversity largely arose from T cells that were newly produced. Alpha-beta T cells present about two months after transplant were reported to originate from several hundred expanded graft clones. Some patients showed high day-60 TCRbeta diversity, which derived from surviving recipient T cells and thymic progenitors.

The rearrangement uses TRBV7-2 and TRBJ1-6; no reliable D call. The clonotype comes from a male patient between 2 and 10 years old who had a stem cell transplant for acute lymphoblastic leukemia, so the T cells may come from the graft donor. Here the sequenced sample was PBMCs, mostly from graft donor cells, taken 360 days after TCRalphabeta/CD19-depleted stem cell transplant. The CDR3 DNA follows: TGTGCCAGCGGCCGGGCCCTGCAGGCCTACTATAATTCACCCCTCCACTTT. This codes for CASGRALQAYYNSPLHF.